This T cell receptor beta chain was found in a study of blood T cell repertoires in COVID-19. Study processing details: Reference gene primer amplification yielded estimated nucleated cell counts. Method: immunoSEQ multiplex PCR; TCRdb's copy keeps in-frame clones and lacks some. The D gene and trimming were derived from the DNA, and the V and J assignments and clone size from that table. This sample has over 200,000 clones, with about 90% found just once. Germline V gene sequence: CDR1 PRHDT, CDR2 FYEKMQ (reference sequence). Between the trimmed V and J ends, which lost 5 bases and 2 bases, there was a span of 13 bases. The CDR3 covers 14 residues.

Sequenced sample: peripheral blood. The chain combines TRBV13 with TRBJ2-7, with TRBD2 as a possible D gene (5 bases). The source is a person between 18 and 35 years old with COVID-19, enrolled during active disease. CDR3 loop: CASSPRTFTYEQYF. The CDR3 region has the DNA TGTGCCAGCAGCCCCAGGACTTTCACCTACGAGCAGTACTTC.